This T cell receptor beta chain was identified during a study of T cells in Graves' hyperthyroidism and ophthalmopathy. Amplification yielded TCR beta CDR3 regions, with RNA transcripts as the source. During a first-round RT-PCR of the TCR CDR3, the HTBI primer set was used. One entry per CDR3 protein, called by TCRdb with MiXCR from the multiplex PCR reads. Among 500,000 to 600,000 distinct CDR3 sequences listed, approximately 48% were seen once. The CDR3 extends over 13 amino acids. V lost 2 bases, J lost 7 bases, and 12 bases lay in between. Germline lookup yields CDR1 WSHSY and CDR2 SAAADI. Material for sequencing was peripheral blood or thyroid tissue (not recorded which). The gene calls are TRBV10-2 and TRBJ2-7, with D possibly TRBD2 on 6 matching bases. The receptor was isolated from an adult woman with Graves' disease, either hyperthyroidism or ophthalmopathy (not recorded which). CDR3 coding DNA: TGCGCCAGCAGTGAGGGGTTGGCGGGGGAGCAGTACTTC. Translating it yields CASSEGLAGEQYF.